The TCR beta chain under discussion was sequenced for a study of T-cell reconstitution after alpha-beta-depleted transplantation in children. This clonotype was counted ten times or more. The CDR3 sequence is 15 residues long. Per the germline V gene, CDR1 is LNHNV and CDR2 is YYDKDF (reference sequence). V lost 0 bases to trimming and J lost 11 bases, with 14 bases between them. This sample's TCRbeta library carried unique molecular identifier barcodes. TCRdb fed the PCR reads into MiXCR, producing one record per CDR3 protein. Of about 70,000 distinct CDR3 sequences listed, about a tenth were seen once; the top ten hold roughly an eighth.

The V gene is TRBV15, the J gene TRBJ2-6; tentatively, D is TRBD2 (5 bases). The TCR originated in a boy under 18 with acute myeloid leukemia, due to receive a stem cell transplant. The sample consisted of PBMCs, taken before TCRalphabeta/CD19-depleted stem cell transplant. This chain's CDR3 is CATSRDLVKRDVLTF. The CDR3 bases are TGTGCCACCAGCAGAGATCTCGTTAAGAGGGACGTCCTGACTTTC.